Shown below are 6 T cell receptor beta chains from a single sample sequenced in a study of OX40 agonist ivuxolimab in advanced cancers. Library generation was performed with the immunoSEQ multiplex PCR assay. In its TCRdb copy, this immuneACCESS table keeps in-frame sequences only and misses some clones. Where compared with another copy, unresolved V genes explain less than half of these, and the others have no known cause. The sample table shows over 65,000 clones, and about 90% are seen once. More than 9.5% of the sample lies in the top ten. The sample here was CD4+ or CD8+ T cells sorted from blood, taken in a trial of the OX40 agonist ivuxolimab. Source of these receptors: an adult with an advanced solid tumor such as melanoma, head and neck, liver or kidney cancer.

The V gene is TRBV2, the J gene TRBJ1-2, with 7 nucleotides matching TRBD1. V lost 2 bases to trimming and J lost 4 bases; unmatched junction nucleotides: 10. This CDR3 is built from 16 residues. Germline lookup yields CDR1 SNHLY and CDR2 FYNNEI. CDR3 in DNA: TGTGCCAGCAGTGAACAAACAGGGGCCGGGATCTATGGCTACACCTTC. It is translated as CASSEQTGAGIYGYTF.

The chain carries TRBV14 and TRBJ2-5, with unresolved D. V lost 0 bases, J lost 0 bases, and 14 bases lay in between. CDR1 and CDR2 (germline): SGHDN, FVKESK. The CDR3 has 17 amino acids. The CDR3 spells CASSQEGRSLYQETQYF. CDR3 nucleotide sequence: TGTGCCAGCAGCCAAGAGGGCCGGTCCTTGTACCAAGAGACCCAGTACTTC.

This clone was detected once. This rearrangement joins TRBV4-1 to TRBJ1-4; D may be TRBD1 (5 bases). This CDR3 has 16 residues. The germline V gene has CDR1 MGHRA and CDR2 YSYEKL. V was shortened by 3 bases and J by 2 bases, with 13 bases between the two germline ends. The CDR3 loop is CASSHPQDITNEKLFF. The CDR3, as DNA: TGCGCCAGCAGCCACCCACAGGACATCACTAATGAAAAACTGTTTTTT.

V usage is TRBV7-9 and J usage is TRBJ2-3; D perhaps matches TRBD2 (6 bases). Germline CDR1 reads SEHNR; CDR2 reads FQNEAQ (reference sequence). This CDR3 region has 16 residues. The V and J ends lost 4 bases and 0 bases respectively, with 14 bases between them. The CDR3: CASSSYIAASTDTQYF. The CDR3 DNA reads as TGTGCCAGCAGCTCCTATATAGCGGCTAGCACAGATACGCAGTATTTT.

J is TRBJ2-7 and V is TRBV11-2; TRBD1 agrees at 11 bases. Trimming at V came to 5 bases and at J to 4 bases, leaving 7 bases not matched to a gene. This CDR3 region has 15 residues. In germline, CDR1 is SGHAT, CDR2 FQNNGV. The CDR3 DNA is TGTGCCAGCAGCCTCGGACAGGGGGCGTTTTACGAGCAGTACTTC. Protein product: CASSLGQGAFYEQYF.

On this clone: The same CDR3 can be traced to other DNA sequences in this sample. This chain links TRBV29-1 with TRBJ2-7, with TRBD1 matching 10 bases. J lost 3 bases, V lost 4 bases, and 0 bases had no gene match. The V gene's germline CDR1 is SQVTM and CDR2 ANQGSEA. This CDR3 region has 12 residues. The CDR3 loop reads CSVGDRGYEQYF. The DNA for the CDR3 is TGCAGCGTTGGGGACAGGGGCTACGAGCAGTACTTC.